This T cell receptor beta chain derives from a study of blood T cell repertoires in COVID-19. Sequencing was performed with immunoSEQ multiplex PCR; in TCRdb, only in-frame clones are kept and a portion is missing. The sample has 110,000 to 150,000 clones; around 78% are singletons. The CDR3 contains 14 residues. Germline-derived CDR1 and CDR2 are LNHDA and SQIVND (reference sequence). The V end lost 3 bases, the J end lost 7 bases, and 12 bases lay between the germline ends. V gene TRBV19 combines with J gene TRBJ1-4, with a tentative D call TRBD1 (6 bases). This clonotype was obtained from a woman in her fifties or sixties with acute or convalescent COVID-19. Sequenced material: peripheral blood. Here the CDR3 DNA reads TGTGCCAGTAGTATGAGGACAGTAAGTGAAAAACTGTTTTTT. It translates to CASSMRTVSEKLFF.